A single sample gave rise to the 21 T cell receptor beta chains below, sequenced in a study of OX40 agonist ivuxolimab in advanced cancers. Method: immunoSEQ multiplex PCR; TCRdb's copy keeps in-frame clones and lacks some. The sample carries approximately 77,000 clones, roughly nine tenths recorded once. Sequences were derived from CD4+ or CD8+ T cells sorted from blood, sampled in a trial of the OX40 agonist ivuxolimab. The receptors derive from an adult with an advanced solid tumor such as melanoma, head and neck, liver or kidney cancer.

V gene TRBV11-3 combines with J gene TRBJ2-4; no firm D call. This CDR3 comprises 14 residues. The V and J ends lost 5 bases and 0 bases respectively, with 8 bases between them. CDR1 and CDR2 from the germline V gene are SGHNT and YENEEA. The CDR3 sequence is CASSRTVAKNIQYF. Here the CDR3 DNA reads TGTGCCAGCAGCCGGACGGTAGCCAAAAACATTCAGTACTTC.

This clone was detected only once. The V gene is TRBV7-2, the J gene TRBJ2-7; D not certain. The germline V and J ends were trimmed by 1 base and 2 bases, with 9 bases remaining between them. CDR3 length: 14 amino acids. Germline V gene lookup returns CDR1 SGHTA and CDR2 FQGNSA. The CDR3 coding sequence is TGTGCCAGCAGCTTAGGTGTCCCCACCTACGAGCAGTACTTC. This gives the protein CASSLGVPTYEQYF. Full variable domain (missing parts from reference TRBV7-2 and TRBJ2-7): GAGVSQSPSNKVTEKGKDVELRCDPISGHTALYWYRQSLGQGLEFLIYFQGNSAPDKSGLPSDRFSAERTGGSVSTLTIQRTQQEDSAVYLCASSLGVPTYEQYFGPGTRLTVT.

The sample holds one count of this clone. This rearrangement joins TRBV6-5 to TRBJ2-7, with 12 bases matching TRBD2. Germline values: CDR1 MNHEY, CDR2 SVGAGI. The CDR3 extends over 16 amino acids. V gave up 3 bases and J gave up 1 base; unmatched junction bases: 4. The CDR3 protein is CASSYLTSGSSYEQYF. As DNA, the CDR3 is TGTGCCAGCAGTTATCTGACTAGCGGGAGTTCCTACGAGCAGTACTTC.

V is TRBV4-1 and J is TRBJ2-5, with D perhaps being TRBD1 or TRBD2 (5 bases each). Germline V CDR1 and CDR2: MGHRA, YSYEKL. This CDR3 is built from 14 residues. V gave up 1 base and J gave up 5 bases, with 11 bases separating them. The CDR3, as DNA: TGCGCCAGCAGCCAAGCGAAGGGACGGGAGACCCAGTACTTC. It is translated as CASSQAKGRETQYF.

V gene TRBV2 combines with J gene TRBJ2-5; 11 nucleotides align to TRBD1. Losses at the gene ends were 11 bases for V and 5 bases for J; bases not matched to a gene: 13. The CDR3 consists of 15 residues. Germline V gene sequence: CDR1 SNHLY, CDR2 FYNNEI. The DNA of the CDR3 is TGTGCCCTGAGGCGGACAGGGGGCCGAGTGGAGACCCAGTACTTC. Its protein is CALRRTGGRVETQYF.

This clone has just a few counts. The chain has TRBV28 and TRBJ2-5; 12 bases agree with TRBD2. CDR3 length: 15 residues. Germline CDR1 MDHEN, CDR2 SYDVKM. V shed 4 bases, J shed 7 bases, and the junction held 7 bases outside the gene matches. Written as DNA, the CDR3 is TGTGCCAGCAGTTCCGAACTAGCGGGGGGACGGACCCAGTACTTC. Protein: CASSSELAGGRTQYF.

V and J are TRBV6-5 and TRBJ2-7, with D perhaps given as TRBD1 or TRBD2 (5 bases each). The CDR3 contains 15 residues. Germline V lookup: CDR1 MNHEY, CDR2 SVGAGI. V lost 0 bases and J 3 bases, leaving 12 bases between the germline ends. The CDR3 DNA follows: TGTGCCAGCAGTTACTCGAGGGGCGCAGGCTACGAGCAGTACTTC. Translated, it gives CASSYSRGAGYEQYF.

This clone was observed a single time. The chain employs TRBV19 and TRBJ2-2; D gene ambiguous. The germline V gene encodes CDR1 LNHDA and CDR2 SQIVND (reference sequence). The V end was cut by 5 bases, the J end by 6 bases, with 13 bases between. The CDR3 length is 14 residues. In DNA, the CDR3 is TGTGCCAGTAGTCACCCGTCCCGGGCCGGGGAGCTGTTTTTT. Its protein is CASSHPSRAGELFF.

This chain joins TRBV6-6 and TRBJ2-6, with D unresolved. Germline CDR1 is MNHNY and CDR2 is SVGAGI (reference sequence). CDR3 length equals 12 residues. V was shortened by 5 bases and J by 4 bases, with 3 bases between the two germline ends. CDR3 residues: CASSTGANVLTF. The CDR3 DNA follows: TGTGCCAGCAGTACAGGGGCCAACGTCCTGACTTTC.

V is TRBV7-2 and J is TRBJ2-7; D possibly corresponds to TRBD2 (5 bases). The CDR3 is made up of 16 amino acids. Germline-derived CDR1 and CDR2 are SGHTA and FQGNSA. Trimming left V 0 bases short and J 4 bases short, with 16 bases between. DNA of the CDR3: TGTGCCAGCAGCTTAGCTCCAGCGGCAACGGGGTACGAGCAGTACTTC. Residues: CASSLAPAATGYEQYF.

The chain couples TRBV15 to TRBJ2-7, with 7 bases identical to TRBD2. CDR1 LNHNV and CDR2 YYDKDF come from the germline V gene (reference sequence). The trim removed 1 base at V and 2 bases at J, leaving 8 bases unmatched. The CDR3 is made up of 16 amino acids. CDR3 sequence reads: CATSRVGRGKTYEQYF. The CDR3 DNA reads as TGTGCCACCAGCAGAGTCGGGCGGGGGAAGACCTACGAGCAGTACTTC. The full variable domain, completed using reference TRBV15 and TRBJ2-7, is DAMVIQNPRYQVTQFGKPVTLSCSQTLNHNVMYWYQQKSSQAPKLLFHYYDKDFNNEADTPDNFQSRRPNTSFCFLDIRSPGLGDTAMYLCATSRVGRGKTYEQYFGPGTRLTVT.

This chain joins TRBV29-1 and TRBJ2-3, with 8 positions matching TRBD1. V shed 6 bases, J shed 1 base, and the junction held 6 bases outside the gene matches. The CDR3 has 14 residues. Germline lookup yields CDR1 SQVTM and CDR2 ANQGSEA. CDR3 sequence reads: CSVAWGQGTDTQYF. DNA of the CDR3: TGCAGCGTCGCATGGGGACAGGGCACAGATACGCAGTATTTT.

The V gene is TRBV28, the J gene TRBJ2-7, with 8 bases that match TRBD2. Germline CDR1 reads MDHEN; CDR2 reads SYDVKM. The CDR3 runs 12 residues. V trimming: 5 bases; J trimming: 7 bases; junction bases outside the gene matches: 4. The CDR3 loop is CASSRLALEQYF. For the CDR3, the DNA is TGTGCCAGCAGTAGACTAGCGTTAGAGCAGTACTTC.

This chain joins TRBV28 and TRBJ1-5; weak D call: TRBD1 (5 bases). Germline-derived CDR1 and CDR2 are MDHEN and SYDVKM. This CDR3 has 13 residues. The V end lost 8 bases, the J end lost 5 bases, and 13 bases lay between the germline ends. Here the CDR3 reads CASRRGGDQPQHF. The DNA of the CDR3 is TGTGCCAGCCGGAGGGGAGGCGATCAGCCCCAGCATTTT.

The V gene is TRBV7-3, the J gene TRBJ2-3; 9 bases match TRBD1. The CDR3 extends over 15 amino acids. The germline V gene encodes CDR1 SGHTA and CDR2 FQGTGA. The trim removed 5 bases at V and 5 bases at J, leaving 8 bases unmatched. The CDR3 region is CASSPRTGARDTQYF. As DNA, the CDR3 is TGTGCCAGCAGCCCAAGGACAGGGGCCCGAGATACGCAGTATTTT. The variable domain in full, with the rest retrieved from reference TRBV7-3 and TRBJ2-3, is GAGVSQTPSNKVTEKGKYVELRCDPISGHTALYWYRQSLGQGPEFLIYFQGTGAADDSGLPNDRFFAVRPEGSVSTLKIQRTERGDSAVYLCASSPRTGARDTQYFGPGTRLTVL.

This clone has only one observation. This chain uses TRBV14 with TRBJ2-3, with unresolved D. This CDR3 is built from 16 residues. The V gene lost 2 bases and the J gene lost 1 base, with 13 bases spanning the gap. Germline V gives CDR1 SGHDN, CDR2 FVKESK. CDR3 protein: CASSQPFLVGTDTQYF. Written as DNA, the CDR3 is TGTGCCAGCAGCCAACCTTTCCTTGTTGGCACAGATACGCAGTATTTT.

V and J are TRBV10-3 and TRBJ2-3; D might be TRBD1 (6 bases). The CDR3 covers 15 residues. V was trimmed by 0 bases and J by 5 bases, leaving 12 bases between them. The germline V gene encodes CDR1 ENHRY and CDR2 SYGVKD. CDR3 amino acids: CAISESTGGKDTQYF. In nucleotides, the CDR3 is TGTGCCATCAGTGAGTCGACAGGTGGGAAAGATACGCAGTATTTT.

The J gene is TRBJ2-2, the V gene TRBV7-2; D gene unclear. The CDR3 runs 12 residues. Per germline, CDR1 SGHTA and CDR2 FQGNSA. V was trimmed by 5 bases and J by 6 bases, leaving 7 bases between them. In DNA, the CDR3 is TGTGCCAGCAGCCGGCCGGCCGGGGAGCTGTTTTTT. This sequence encodes CASSRPAGELFF. Drawing the rest from reference TRBV7-2 and TRBJ2-2, the complete variable domain is GAGVSQSPSNKVTEKGKDVELRCDPISGHTALYWYRQSLGQGLEFLIYFQGNSAPDKSGLPSDRFSAERTGGSVSTLTIQRTQQEDSAVYLCASSRPAGELFFGEGSRLTVL.

The rearrangement uses TRBV19 and TRBJ2-1; weak D call: TRBD2 (6 bases). Germline V CDR1 and CDR2: LNHDA, SQIVND (reference sequence). The CDR3 consists of 14 residues. V was trimmed by 5 bases and J by 7 bases, leaving 15 bases between them. CDR3 in DNA: TGTGCCAGTAGTTTCTCGACTAGTTCTAATGAGCAGTTCTTC. Amino acids: CASSFSTSSNEQFF. Looking up the rest from reference TRBV19 and TRBJ2-1 gives the full variable domain: DGGITQSPKYLFRKEGQNVTLSCEQNLNHDAMYWYRQDPGQGLRLIYYSQIVNDFQKGDIAEGYSVSREKKESFPLTVTSAQKNPTAFYLCASSFSTSSNEQFFGPGTRLTVL.

V is TRBV29-1 and J is TRBJ2-4; D gene ambiguous. The CDR3 has 12 amino acids. The germline gives CDR1 SQVTM, CDR2 ANQGSEA. V lost 4 bases, J lost 5 bases, and 9 bases lay in between. This CDR3 is CSVVSRENIQYF. The CDR3 region has the DNA TGCAGCGTTGTCAGCAGAGAAAACATTCAGTACTTC.

V usage is TRBV19 and J usage is TRBJ2-4; no reliable D call. The V end was cut by 4 bases, the J end by 4 bases, with 8 bases between. The CDR3 contains 13 residues. Germline V gives CDR1 LNHDA, CDR2 SQIVND (reference sequence). CDR3 coding DNA: TGTGCCAGTAGTACGGTCCAGAAAAACATTCAGTACTTC. Translation: CASSTVQKNIQYF.